The source of this TCR beta chain is a study of T cells after yellow fever vaccination. TCRdb re-called the 5' RACE reads with MiXCR, one entry per CDR3 protein. This sample has about 96,000 distinct CDR3 sequences, with roughly 9% found just once. Study conclusions and caveats: Abundant bulk-population clonotypes could contaminate the FACS-sorted repertoires. Though weaker, the secondary response peaked faster, on day 5 versus 15. Booster sampling recovered most clones from primary vaccination (approximately 97% CD4, 88% CD8).

Germline CDR1 and CDR2: MNHEY and SVGEGT. Trimming left V 5 bases short and J 4 bases short, with 9 bases between. CDR3 size: 13 residues. The table lists this clonotype with many counts. The sequence was collected from a man in his late teens or twenties who received the YFV17D yellow fever vaccine. The gene calls are TRBV6-2 or TRBV6-3 and TRBJ2-1; D is ambiguous. Sequenced material: CD8+ T cells not binding an NS4B(214-222) dextramer, sorted from PBMCs, taken approximately 16 days after the first yellow fever vaccination. The DNA of the CDR3 is TGTGCCAGCAGTACTGGACCATACAATGAGCAGTTCTTC. Its translation is CASSTGPYNEQFF.